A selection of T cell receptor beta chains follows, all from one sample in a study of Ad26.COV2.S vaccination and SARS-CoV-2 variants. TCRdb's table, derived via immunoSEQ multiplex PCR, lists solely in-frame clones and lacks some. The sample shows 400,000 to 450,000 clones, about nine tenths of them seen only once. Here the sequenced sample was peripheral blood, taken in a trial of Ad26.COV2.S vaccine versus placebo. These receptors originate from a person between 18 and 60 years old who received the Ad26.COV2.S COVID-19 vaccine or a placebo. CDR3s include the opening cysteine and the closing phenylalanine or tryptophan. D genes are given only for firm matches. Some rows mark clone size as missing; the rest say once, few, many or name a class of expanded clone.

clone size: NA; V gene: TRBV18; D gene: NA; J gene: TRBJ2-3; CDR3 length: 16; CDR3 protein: CASSPNKQGTTDTQYF; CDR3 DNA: TGTGCCAGCTCACCAAATAAGCAGGGGACCACAGATACGCAGTATTTT
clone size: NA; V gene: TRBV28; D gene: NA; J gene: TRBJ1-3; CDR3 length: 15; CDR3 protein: CASSLFGGNGNTIYF; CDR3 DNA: TGTGCCAGCAGTTTATTTGGGGGTAATGGAAACACCATATATTTT
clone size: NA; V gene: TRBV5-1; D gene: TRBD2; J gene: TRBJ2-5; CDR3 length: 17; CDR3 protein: CASSLAGTSGGRETQYF; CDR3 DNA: TGCGCCAGCAGCTTGGCCGGGACTAGCGGGGGAAGAGAGACCCAGTACTTC
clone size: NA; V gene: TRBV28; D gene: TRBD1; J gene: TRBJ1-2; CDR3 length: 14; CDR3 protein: CASSWGQGARGYTF; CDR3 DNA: TGTGCCAGCAGTTGGGGACAGGGGGCGCGTGGCTACACCTTC
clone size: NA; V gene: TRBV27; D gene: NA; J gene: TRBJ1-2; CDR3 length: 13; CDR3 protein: CASSFRDSRGYTF; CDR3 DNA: TGTGCCAGCAGTTTCCGGGATTCACGTGGCTACACCTTC
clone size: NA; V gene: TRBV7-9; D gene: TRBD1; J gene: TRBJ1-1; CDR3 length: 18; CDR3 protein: CASSTTEAGGSWDTEAFF; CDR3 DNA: TGTGCCAGCAGCACCACGGAGGCAGGGGGCTCATGGGACACTGAAGCTTTCTTT
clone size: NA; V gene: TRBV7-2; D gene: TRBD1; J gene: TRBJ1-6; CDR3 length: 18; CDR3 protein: CASSKSGTGGVVTSPLHF; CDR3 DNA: TGTGCCAGCAGCAAATCCGGGACAGGGGGTGTCGTAACTTCACCCCTCCACTTT
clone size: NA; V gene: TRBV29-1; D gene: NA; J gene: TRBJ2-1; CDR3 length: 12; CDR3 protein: CSARVSSDEQFF; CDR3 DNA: TGCAGCGCTAGGGTATCTAGCGATGAGCAGTTCTTC
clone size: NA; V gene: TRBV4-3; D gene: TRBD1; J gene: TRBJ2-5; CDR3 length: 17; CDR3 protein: CASSQTIRQGAGETQYF; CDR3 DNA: TGCGCCAGCAGCCAAACTATCCGACAGGGGGCCGGGGAGACCCAGTACTTC
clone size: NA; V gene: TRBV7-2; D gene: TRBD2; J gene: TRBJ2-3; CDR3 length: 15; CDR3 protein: CASSFGGGGGDTQYF; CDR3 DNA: TGTGCCAGCAGCTTCGGCGGCGGCGGGGGGGATACGCAGTATTTT
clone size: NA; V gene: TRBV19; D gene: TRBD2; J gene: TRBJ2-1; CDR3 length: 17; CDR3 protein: CASSPGVAGGRYNEQFF; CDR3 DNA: TGTGCCAGTAGTCCCGGGGTAGCGGGGGGGAGGTACAATGAGCAGTTCTTC
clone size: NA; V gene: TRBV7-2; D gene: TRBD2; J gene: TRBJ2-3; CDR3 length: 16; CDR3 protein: CASSPLTSGGVDTQYF; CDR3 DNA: TGTGCCAGTAGCCCCCTGACTAGCGGGGGCGTAGATACGCAGTATTTT
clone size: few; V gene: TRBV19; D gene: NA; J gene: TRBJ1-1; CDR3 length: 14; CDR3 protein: CASTPGSVNTEAFF; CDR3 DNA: TGTGCCAGTACCCCAGGGTCGGTGAACACTGAAGCTTTCTTT
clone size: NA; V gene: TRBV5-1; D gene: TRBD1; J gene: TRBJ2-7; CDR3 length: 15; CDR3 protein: CASSLGGTGYYEQYF; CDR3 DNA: TGCGCCAGCAGCTTGGGCGGGACAGGGTATTACGAGCAGTACTTC
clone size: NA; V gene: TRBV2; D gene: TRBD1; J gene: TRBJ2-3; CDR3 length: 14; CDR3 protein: CANLDRESTDTQYF; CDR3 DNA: TGTGCCAATCTAGACAGGGAAAGCACAGATACGCAGTATTTT
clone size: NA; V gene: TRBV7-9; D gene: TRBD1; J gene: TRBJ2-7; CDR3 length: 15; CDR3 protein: CASSQRDRGPWEQYF; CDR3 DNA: TGTGCCAGCAGTCAAAGAGACAGGGGTCCGTGGGAGCAGTACTTC
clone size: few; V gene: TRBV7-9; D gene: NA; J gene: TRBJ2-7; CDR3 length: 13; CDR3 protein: CASADRRSYEQYF; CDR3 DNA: TGTGCCAGCGCCGACAGGCGTTCCTACGAGCAGTACTTC
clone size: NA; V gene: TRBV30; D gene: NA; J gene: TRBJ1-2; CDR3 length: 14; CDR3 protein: CAWSVHRPIYGYTF; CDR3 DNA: TGTGCCTGGAGTGTACACAGGCCAATCTATGGCTACACCTTC
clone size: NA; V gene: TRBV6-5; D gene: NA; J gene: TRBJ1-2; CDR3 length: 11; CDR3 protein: CASSYKGDYTF; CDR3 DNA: TGTGCCAGCAGTTATAAGGGTGACTACACCTTC
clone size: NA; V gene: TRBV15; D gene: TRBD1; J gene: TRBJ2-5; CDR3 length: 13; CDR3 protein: CATKWDSQETQYF; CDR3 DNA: TGTGCCACCAAGTGGGACAGCCAAGAGACCCAGTACTTC
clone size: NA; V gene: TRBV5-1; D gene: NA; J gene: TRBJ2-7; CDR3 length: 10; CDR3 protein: CASTQYEQYF; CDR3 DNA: TGCGCCAGCACACAGTACGAGCAGTACTTC
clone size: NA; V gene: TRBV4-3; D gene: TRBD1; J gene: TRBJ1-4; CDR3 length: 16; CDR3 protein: CASSQDGGTGSEKLFF; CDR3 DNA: TGCGCCAGCAGCCAAGATGGGGGGACAGGTAGTGAAAAACTGTTTTTT
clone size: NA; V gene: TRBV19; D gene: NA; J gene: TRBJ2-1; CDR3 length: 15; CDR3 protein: CASSIDGGRLNEQFF; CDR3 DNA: TGTGCCAGTAGTATAGATGGGGGTAGACTCAATGAGCAGTTCTTC
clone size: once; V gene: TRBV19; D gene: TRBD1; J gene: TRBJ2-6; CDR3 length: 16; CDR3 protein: CASSMGTASGANVLTF; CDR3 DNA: TGTGCCAGTAGTATGGGGACAGCCTCTGGGGCCAACGTCCTGACTTTC
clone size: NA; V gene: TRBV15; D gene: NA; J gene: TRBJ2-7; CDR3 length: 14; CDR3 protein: CATSRAKGAYEQYF; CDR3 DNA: TGTGCCACCAGCAGAGCGAAGGGGGCCTACGAGCAGTACTTC